These 21 T cell receptor beta chains were all obtained from the same sample, sequenced in a study of shared clonotypes between healthy human individuals. The data were produced by immunoSEQ multiplex PCR, yet TCRdb's version contains in-frame clones alone and is incomplete. The sample includes about 2 million clones, 85% to 95% of them seen just once. The specimen sequenced was naive CD4+ T cells sorted from blood. Stated subset: CD45RA+ positively selected. Source of these receptors: a man in his late teens or twenties in good health.

Concerning this clone itself: Other DNA sequences of this sample code for an identical CDR3. The chain links TRBV5-1 to TRBJ2-3; D is ambiguous. The CDR3 runs to 15 residues. CDR1 and CDR2 (germline): SGHRS, YFSETQ. The ends were cut back, 0 bases at V and 0 bases at J, with 8 bases in the middle. CDR3 loop: CASSLGGVSTDTQYF. The CDR3, as DNA: TGCGCCAGCAGCTTGGGTGGGGTAAGCACAGATACGCAGTATTTT. Full variable domain (missing parts from reference TRBV5-1 and TRBJ2-3): KAGVTQTPRYLIKTRGQQVTLSCSPISGHRSVSWYQQTPGQGLQFLFEYFSETQRNKGNFPGRFSGRQFSNSRSEMNVSTLELGDSALYLCASSLGGVSTDTQYFGPGTRLTVL.

In regard to this clone: This CDR3 is also generated by other DNA sequences in the sample. DNA for the CDR3: TGTGCCTGGAGTGTAAATGGCAATGAGCAGTTCTTC. Its translation is CAWSVNGNEQFF. V gene TRBV30 combines with J gene TRBJ2-1; D is unresolved. With 0 bases removed from V and 6 bases from J, the gap between germline ends came to 6 bases. Germline CDR1 GTSNPN, CDR2 SVGIG (reference sequence). The CDR3 runs to 12 residues.

The genes are TRBV5-1 and TRBJ2-2; TRBD2 agrees at 8 bases. The germline gives CDR1 SGHRS, CDR2 YFSETQ. The CDR3 is 13 residues long. The V segment lost 4 bases and the J segment 8 bases; nucleotides outside the gene matches: 4. The CDR3 loop reads CASSLRLAGELFF. The CDR3 DNA reads TGCGCCAGCAGCCTCCGACTAGCGGGGGAGCTGTTTTTT.

This clone has just one count. CDR3: CASSPPGREGGEQFF. The CDR3, as DNA: TGTGCCAGCTCACCACCGGGGCGAGAGGGGGGTGAGCAGTTCTTC. The rearrangement uses TRBV18 and TRBJ2-1; tentatively, D is TRBD1 or TRBD2 (6 bases each). There are 15 residues in the CDR3. Trimming left V 0 bases short and J 9 bases short, with 15 bases between. From germline, CDR1 is KGHSH and CDR2 LQKENI. Using reference TRBV18 and TRBJ2-1 for the parts outside the CDR3, the full variable domain is NAGVMQNPRHLVRRRGQEARLRCSPMKGHSHVYWYRQLPEEGLKFMVYLQKENIIDESGMPKERFSAEFPKEGPSILRIQQVVRGDSAAYFCASSPPGREGGEQFFGPGTRLTVL.

Remarks on this clone: A much more abundant neighbour one base away suggests this may be a read error. V and J are TRBV6-1 and TRBJ2-7, with D possibly being TRBD2 (5 bases). The CDR3 sequence is 12 residues long. Germline-derived CDR1 and CDR2 are MNHNS and SASEGT. CDR3 DNA: TGTGCCAGCAGGGAAGAGGGCTACGAGCAGTACTTC. Its translation is CASREEGYEQYF.

V usage is TRBV6-5 and J usage is TRBJ2-7, with TRBD1 matching over 7 bases. The CDR3 has 16 amino acids. From germline, CDR1 is MNHEY and CDR2 SVGAGI. V shed 2 bases and J 4 bases; nucleotides not matched to a gene: 11. Here the CDR3 reads CASSYRDRELMYEQYF. CDR3 DNA: TGTGCCAGCAGTTACCGGGACAGAGAACTGATGTACGAGCAGTACTTC.

The J gene is TRBJ1-1, the V gene TRBV27; 7 bases line up with TRBD1. Germline assignment: CDR1 MNHEY and CDR2 SMNVEV (reference sequence). V dropped 2 bases and J dropped 0; count of bases not matched to a gene: 3. CDR3 length equals 15 residues. For the CDR3, the DNA is TGTGCCAGCAGTTTAATGGGACAGATGAACACTGAAGCTTTCTTT. Amino acid sequence: CASSLMGQMNTEAFF.

This clone came up once. The chain links TRBV28 to TRBJ1-2; D possibly corresponds to TRBD1 (5 bases). With 10 bases removed from V and 7 bases from J, the gap between germline ends came to 16 bases. The CDR3 is 12 residues long. Germline assignment: CDR1 MDHEN and CDR2 SYDVKM. The CDR3 loop is CATSRGASGYTF. CDR3 bases: TGTGCCACCAGCCGAGGGGCGAGTGGCTACACCTTC.

The chain is built from TRBV19 and TRBJ1-1, with 7 bases fitting TRBD1. In germline, CDR1 is LNHDA, CDR2 SQIVND (reference sequence). With V trimmed by 7 bases and J by 10 bases, 9 bases remained unmatched. This CDR3 comprises 12 residues. In nucleotides, the CDR3 is TGTGCCAGTACCATCCAAGGGGGCACAGCTTTCTTT. It translates to CASTIQGGTAFF.

The J gene is TRBJ1-1, the V gene TRBV7-3; D gene ambiguous. CDR1 is SGHTA and CDR2 is FQGTGA in the germline V gene. The CDR3 has 13 residues. V lost 0 bases and J 4 bases, leaving 6 bases between the germline ends. This chain's CDR3 is CASSLTDGTEAFF. In DNA form, the CDR3 reads TGTGCCAGCAGCTTAACGGATGGCACTGAAGCTTTCTTT.

In the case of this clone: A read error may explain this, as a much larger clone is one base away. The same CDR3 is also encoded by other DNA sequences in this sample. The chain is built from TRBV11-2 and TRBJ2-7; D gene uncertain. Trimming cost V 1 base and J 1 base, with 5 bases left between them. Germline lookup yields CDR1 SGHAT and CDR2 FQNNGV. CDR3 length: 13 amino acids. CDR3 DNA: TGTGCCAGCAGCTTAGTGCAGTCCTACGAGCAGTACTTC. Encoded protein: CASSLVQSYEQYF.

The chain recombines TRBV4-2 with TRBJ2-2; D is possibly TRBD2 (6 bases). V gave up 1 base and J gave up 8 bases, with 11 bases separating them. Germline-derived CDR1 and CDR2 are LGHNA and YNFKEQ. CDR3 length: 14 amino acids. CDR3: CASSQVTSLGELFF. The CDR3 region has the DNA TGTGCCAGCAGCCAAGTAACTAGCTTAGGGGAGCTGTTTTTT.

The genes are TRBV9 and TRBJ2-5; 10 bases are a match to TRBD2. The CDR3 loop spans 19 amino acids. The germline V gene has CDR1 SGDLS and CDR2 YYNGEE. The ends lost 0 bases at V and 1 base at J; junction bases unmatched: 12. This chain's CDR3 is CASSVAPLAGVPLQETQYF. The CDR3, as DNA: TGTGCCAGCAGCGTAGCTCCCCTAGCGGGGGTTCCTCTCCAAGAGACCCAGTACTTC.

This clone has just one count. Other nucleotide sequences in the sample specify the same CDR3. The chain recombines TRBV4-1 with TRBJ2-2, with D unresolved. Germline loops: CDR1 MGHRA, CDR2 YSYEKL. V lost 1 base to trimming and J lost 1 base, with 4 bases between them. The CDR3 covers 14 residues. CDR3 in amino acids: CASSQVGNTGELFF. In nucleotides, the CDR3 is TGCGCCAGCAGCCAAGTCGGGAACACCGGGGAGCTGTTTTTT.

The chain employs TRBV7-9 and TRBJ2-5; D is unresolved. CDR3 length: 12 amino acids. Deletions cut 5 bases from V and 6 bases from J, with 10 bases between. In germline, CDR1 is SEHNR, CDR2 FQNEAQ (reference sequence). Written as DNA, the CDR3 is TGTGCCAGCAGCCCAGAGGAGAAGACCCAGTACTTC. Its translation is CASSPEEKTQYF.

The chain couples TRBV27 to TRBJ1-2; D uncertain. The CDR3 covers 11 residues. From germline, CDR1 is MNHEY and CDR2 SMNVEV (reference sequence). The CDR3 loop reads CAKWAGNGYTF. CDR3 bases: TGTGCGAAGTGGGCAGGAAACGGCTACACCTTC.

J is TRBJ1-3 and V is TRBV25-1; weak D call: TRBD1 (5 bases). Germline-derived CDR1 and CDR2 are MGHDK and SYGVNS. V lost 2 bases, J lost 0 bases, and 14 bases lay in between. This CDR3 has 17 residues. The CDR3 nucleotides read TGTGCCAGCAGTGAAGCCGGGGGTCGCCCCTCTGGAAACACCATATATTTT. Translated, it gives CASSEAGGRPSGNTIYF.

Note on this clone: Other nucleotide sequences in the sample specify the same CDR3. This chain links TRBV2 with TRBJ1-2, with TRBD1 as a possible D gene (6 bases). Germline V gene data show CDR1 as SNHLY and CDR2 as FYNNEI. The V end was cut by 3 bases, the J end by 8 bases, with 10 bases between. The CDR3 loop spans 12 amino acids. The CDR3: CASSDGGRGYTF. The CDR3 DNA reads as TGTGCCAGCAGTGATGGGGGCCGGGGCTACACCTTC.

The CDR3 reads CASSMDRVGEQYF. CDR3 in DNA: TGCGCCAGCAGCATGGACAGGGTAGGCGAGCAGTACTTC. The genes are TRBV10-1 and TRBJ2-7; TRBD1 matches 8 bases. The trim removed 6 bases at V and 6 bases at J, leaving 7 bases unmatched. Germline loops: CDR1 WNHNN, CDR2 SYGVQD (reference sequence). CDR3 length: 13 residues.

The chain has TRBV6-1 and TRBJ2-5; D is unclear. The germline CDR1 and CDR2 sequences are MNHNS and SASEGT. The CDR3 totals 15 residues. Trimming took off 2 bases at V and 1 base at J, with 11 bases between the two ends. The CDR3 DNA is TGTGCCAGCAGTGAATTGAGACCACCCCAAGAGACCCAGTACTTC. Translated, it gives CASSELRPPQETQYF.

The V gene is TRBV7-2, the J gene TRBJ2-5; tentatively, D is TRBD1 (6 bases). V was trimmed by 3 bases and J by 7 bases, leaving 12 bases between them. The germline gives CDR1 SGHTA, CDR2 FQGNSA. The CDR3 sequence is 13 residues long. Here the CDR3 DNA reads TGTGCCAGCAGCTTTACGAAACAGGGGACCCAGTACTTC. Its translation: CASSFTKQGTQYF.